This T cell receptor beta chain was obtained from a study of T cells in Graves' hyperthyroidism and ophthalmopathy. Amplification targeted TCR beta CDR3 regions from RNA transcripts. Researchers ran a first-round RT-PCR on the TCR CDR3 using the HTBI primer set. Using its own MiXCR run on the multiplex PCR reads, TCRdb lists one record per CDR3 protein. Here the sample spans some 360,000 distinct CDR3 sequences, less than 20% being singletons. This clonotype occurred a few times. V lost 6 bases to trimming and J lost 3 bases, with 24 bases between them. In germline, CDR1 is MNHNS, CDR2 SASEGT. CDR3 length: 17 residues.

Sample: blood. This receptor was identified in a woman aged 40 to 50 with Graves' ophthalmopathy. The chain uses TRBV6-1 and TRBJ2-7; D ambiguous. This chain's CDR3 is CASSGRSSWISGYEQYF. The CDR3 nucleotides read TGTGCCAGCAGCGGCCGGTCCTCTTGGATTTCGGGCTACGAGCAGTACTTC.